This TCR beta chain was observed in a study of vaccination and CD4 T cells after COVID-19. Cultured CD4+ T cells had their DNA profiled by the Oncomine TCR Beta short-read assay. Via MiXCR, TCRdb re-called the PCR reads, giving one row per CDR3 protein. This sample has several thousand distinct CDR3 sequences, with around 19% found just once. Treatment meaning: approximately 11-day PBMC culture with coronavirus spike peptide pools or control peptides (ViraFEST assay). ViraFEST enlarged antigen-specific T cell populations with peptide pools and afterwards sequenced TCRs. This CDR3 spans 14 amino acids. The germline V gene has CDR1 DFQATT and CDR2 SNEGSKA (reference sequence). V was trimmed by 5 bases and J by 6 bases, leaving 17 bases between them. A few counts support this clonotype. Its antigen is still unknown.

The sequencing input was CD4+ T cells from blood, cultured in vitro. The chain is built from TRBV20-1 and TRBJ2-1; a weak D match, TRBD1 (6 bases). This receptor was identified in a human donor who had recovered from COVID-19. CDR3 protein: CSAVPGHFRNEQFF. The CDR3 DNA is TGCAGTGCTGTACCGGGACACTTTCGCAATGAGCAGTTCTTC.